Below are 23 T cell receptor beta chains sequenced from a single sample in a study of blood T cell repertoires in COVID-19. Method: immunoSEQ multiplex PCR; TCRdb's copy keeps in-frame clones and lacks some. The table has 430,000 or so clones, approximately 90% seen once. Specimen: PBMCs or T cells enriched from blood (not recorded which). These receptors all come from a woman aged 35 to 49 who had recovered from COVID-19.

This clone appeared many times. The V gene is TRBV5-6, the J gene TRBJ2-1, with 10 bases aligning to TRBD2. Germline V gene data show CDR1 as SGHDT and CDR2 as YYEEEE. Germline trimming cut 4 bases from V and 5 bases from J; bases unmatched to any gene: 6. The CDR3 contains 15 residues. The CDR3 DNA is TGTGCCAGCAGCCCTGGACTAGCGGAGAACAATGAGCAGTTCTTC. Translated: CASSPGLAENNEQFF. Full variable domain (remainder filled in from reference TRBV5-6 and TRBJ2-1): DAGVTQSPTHLIKTRGQQVTLRCSPKSGHDTVSWYQQALGQGPQFIFQYYEEEERQRGNFPDRFSGHQFPNYSSELNVNALLLGDSALYLCASSPGLAENNEQFFGPGTRLTVL.

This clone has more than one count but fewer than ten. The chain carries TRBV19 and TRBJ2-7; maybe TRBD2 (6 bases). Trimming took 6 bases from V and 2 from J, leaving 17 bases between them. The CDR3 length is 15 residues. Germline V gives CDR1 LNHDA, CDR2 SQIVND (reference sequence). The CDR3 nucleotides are TGTGCCAGTAGCCTGACAGTCGGGGGTACCTACGAGCAGTACTTC. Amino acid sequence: CASSLTVGGTYEQYF.

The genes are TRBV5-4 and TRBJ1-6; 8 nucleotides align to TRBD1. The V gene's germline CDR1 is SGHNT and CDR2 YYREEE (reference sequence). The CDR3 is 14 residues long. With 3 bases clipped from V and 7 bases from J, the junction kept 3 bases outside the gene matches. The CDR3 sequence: CASSSRTGNSPLHF. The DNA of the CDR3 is TGTGCCAGCAGCTCCCGGACAGGGAATTCACCCCTCCACTTT. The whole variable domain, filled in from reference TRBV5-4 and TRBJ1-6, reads ETGVTQSPTHLIKTRGQQVTLRCSSQSGHNTVSWYQQALGQGPQFIFQYYREEENGRGNFPPRFSGLQFPNYSSELNVNALELDDSALYLCASSSRTGNSPLHFGNGTRLTVT.

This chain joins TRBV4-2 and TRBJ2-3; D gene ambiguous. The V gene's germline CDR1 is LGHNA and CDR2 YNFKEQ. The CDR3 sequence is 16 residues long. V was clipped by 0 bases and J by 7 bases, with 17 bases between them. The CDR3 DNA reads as TGTGCCAGCAGCCAAGATCTTGGGCAGACCGCATATACGCAGTATTTT. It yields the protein CASSQDLGQTAYTQYF.

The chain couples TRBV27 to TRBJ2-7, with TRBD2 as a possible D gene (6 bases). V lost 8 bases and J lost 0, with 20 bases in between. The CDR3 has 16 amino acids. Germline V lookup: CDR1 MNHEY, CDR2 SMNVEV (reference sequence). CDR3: CASGTLPGLSSYEQYF. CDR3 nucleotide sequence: TGTGCCAGCGGGACTCTGCCGGGCTTAAGCTCCTACGAGCAGTACTTC.

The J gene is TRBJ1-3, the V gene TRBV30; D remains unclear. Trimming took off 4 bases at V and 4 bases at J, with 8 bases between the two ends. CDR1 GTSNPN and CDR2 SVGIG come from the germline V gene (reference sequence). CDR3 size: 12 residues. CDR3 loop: CAWTQQGNTIYF. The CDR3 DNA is TGTGCCTGGACCCAACAGGGAAACACCATATATTTT. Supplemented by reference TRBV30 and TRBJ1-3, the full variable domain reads SQTIHQWPATLVQPVGSPLSLECTVEGTSNPNLYWYRQAAGRGLQLLFYSVGIGQISSEVPQNLSASRPQDRQFILSSKKLLLSDSGFYLCAWTQQGNTIYFGEGSWLTVV.

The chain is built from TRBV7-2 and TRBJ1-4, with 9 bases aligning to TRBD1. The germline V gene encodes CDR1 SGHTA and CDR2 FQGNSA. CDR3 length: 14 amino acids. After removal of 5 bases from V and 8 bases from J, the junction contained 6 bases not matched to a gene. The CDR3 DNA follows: TGTGCCAGCAGCCGTAGGACAGGGGACGAAAAACTGTTTTTT. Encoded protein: CASSRRTGDEKLFF. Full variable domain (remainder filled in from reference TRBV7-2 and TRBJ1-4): GAGVSQSPSNKVTEKGKDVELRCDPISGHTALYWYRQSLGQGLEFLIYFQGNSAPDKSGLPSDRFSAERTGGSVSTLTIQRTQQEDSAVYLCASSRRTGDEKLFFGSGTQLSVL.

The CDR3: CASSQNLDRDPVGYGYTF. CDR3 coding DNA: TGTGCCAGCAGCCAGAATTTGGACAGGGACCCCGTCGGCTATGGCTACACCTTC. The chain carries TRBV3-1 (or the pseudogene TRBV3-2) and TRBJ1-2; 8 positions match TRBD1. The length of the CDR3 is 18 residues. Germline CDR1 reads LGHDT; CDR2 reads YNNKEL (reference sequence). With V trimmed by 3 bases and J by 4 bases, 16 bases remained unmatched.

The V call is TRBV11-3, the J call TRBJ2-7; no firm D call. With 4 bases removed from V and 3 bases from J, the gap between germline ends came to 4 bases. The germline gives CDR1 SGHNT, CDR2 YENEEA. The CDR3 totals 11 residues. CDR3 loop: CASSSNYEQYF. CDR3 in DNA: TGTGCCAGCAGCTCAAACTACGAGCAGTACTTC.

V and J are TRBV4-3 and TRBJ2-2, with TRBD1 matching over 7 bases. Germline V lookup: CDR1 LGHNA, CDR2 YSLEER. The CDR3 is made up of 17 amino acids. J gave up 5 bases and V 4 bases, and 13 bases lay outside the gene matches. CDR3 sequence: CASSRKGDSTSTGELFF. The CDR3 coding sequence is TGCGCCAGCAGCCGAAAAGGGGACAGCACGTCTACCGGGGAGCTGTTTTTT.

This chain's CDR3 is CASSWSGANTEAFF. In nucleotides, the CDR3 is TGTGCCAGCAGCTGGTCAGGGGCCAACACTGAAGCTTTCTTT. The rearrangement links TRBV11-3 to TRBJ1-1; weak D call: TRBD1 (6 bases). This CDR3 is 14 amino acids long. V lost 4 bases to trimming and J lost 2 bases, with 11 bases between them. CDR1 and CDR2 from the germline V gene are SGHNT and YENEEA.

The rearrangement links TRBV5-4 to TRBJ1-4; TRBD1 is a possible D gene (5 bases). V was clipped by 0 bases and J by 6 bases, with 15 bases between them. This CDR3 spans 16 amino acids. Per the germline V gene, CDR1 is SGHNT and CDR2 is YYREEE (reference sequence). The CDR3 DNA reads TGTGCCAGCAGCTTGGCTACGGGGGTACCCGATGAAAAACTGTTTTTT. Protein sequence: CASSLATGVPDEKLFF.

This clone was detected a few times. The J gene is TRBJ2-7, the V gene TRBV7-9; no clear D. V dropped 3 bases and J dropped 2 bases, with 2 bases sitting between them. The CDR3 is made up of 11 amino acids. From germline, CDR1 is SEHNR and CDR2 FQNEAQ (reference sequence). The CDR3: CASSFAYEQYF. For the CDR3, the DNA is TGTGCCAGCAGCTTCGCCTACGAGCAGTACTTC.

The CDR3 here is CAWAPISVSPLHF. In DNA, the CDR3 is TGTGCCTGGGCCCCGATCTCGGTTTCACCCCTCCACTTT. The V and J genes are TRBV30 and TRBJ1-6; D gene ambiguous. CDR1 is GTSNPN and CDR2 is SVGIG in the germline V gene (reference sequence). The CDR3 covers 13 residues. Between the trimmed V and J ends, which lost 5 bases and 9 bases, there was a span of 14 bases.

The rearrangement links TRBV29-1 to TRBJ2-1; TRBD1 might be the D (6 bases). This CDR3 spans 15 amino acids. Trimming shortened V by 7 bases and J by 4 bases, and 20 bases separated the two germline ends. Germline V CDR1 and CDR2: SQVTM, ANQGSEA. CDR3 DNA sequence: TGCAGCGCCCTATATCCCGGGACACCATACAATGAGCAGTTCTTC. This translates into CSALYPGTPYNEQFF.

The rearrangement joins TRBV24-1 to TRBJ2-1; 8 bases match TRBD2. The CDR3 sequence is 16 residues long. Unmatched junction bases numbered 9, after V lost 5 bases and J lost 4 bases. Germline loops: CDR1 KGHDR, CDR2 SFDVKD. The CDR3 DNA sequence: TGTGCCACCAGTGTAAATCCGGGACTAGGATACAATGAGCAGTTCTTC. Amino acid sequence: CATSVNPGLGYNEQFF.

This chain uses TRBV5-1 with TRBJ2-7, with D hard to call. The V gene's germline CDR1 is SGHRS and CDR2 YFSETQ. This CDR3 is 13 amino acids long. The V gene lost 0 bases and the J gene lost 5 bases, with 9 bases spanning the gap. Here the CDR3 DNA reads TGCGCCAGCAGCTTGGATGCCTACCACGAGCAGTACTTC. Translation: CASSLDAYHEQYF.

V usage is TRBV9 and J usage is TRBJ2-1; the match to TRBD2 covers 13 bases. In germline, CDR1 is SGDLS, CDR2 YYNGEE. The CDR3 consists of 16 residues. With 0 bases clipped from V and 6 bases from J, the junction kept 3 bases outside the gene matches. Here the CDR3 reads CASSVGGLAGINEQFF. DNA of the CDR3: TGTGCCAGCAGCGTAGGGGGACTAGCGGGAATCAATGAGCAGTTCTTC.

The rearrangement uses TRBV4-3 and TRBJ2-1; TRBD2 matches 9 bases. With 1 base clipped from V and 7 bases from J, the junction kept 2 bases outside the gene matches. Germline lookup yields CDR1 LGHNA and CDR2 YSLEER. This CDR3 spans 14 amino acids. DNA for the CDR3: TGCGCCAGCAGCCAAGTTGGACTAGCGAATGAGCAGTTCTTC. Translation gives CASSQVGLANEQFF.

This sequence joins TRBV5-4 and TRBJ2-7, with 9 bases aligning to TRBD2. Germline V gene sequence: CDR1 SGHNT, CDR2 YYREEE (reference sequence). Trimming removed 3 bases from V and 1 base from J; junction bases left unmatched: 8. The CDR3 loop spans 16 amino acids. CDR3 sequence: CASSSPLAGSSYEQYF. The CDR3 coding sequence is TGTGCCAGCAGCTCCCCCCTAGCGGGGAGTTCCTACGAGCAGTACTTC.

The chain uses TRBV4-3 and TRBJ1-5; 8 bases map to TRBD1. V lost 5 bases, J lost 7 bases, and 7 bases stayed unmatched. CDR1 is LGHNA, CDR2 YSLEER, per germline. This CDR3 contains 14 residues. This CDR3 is CASSIGQGGQPQHF. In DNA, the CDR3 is TGCGCCAGCAGCATAGGACAGGGAGGCCAGCCCCAGCATTTT.

CDR3 nucleotide sequence: TGCAGCTTTTCAGGACAGTTAAAAGCTGGTAACCTCATGAACACTGAAGCTTTCTTT. Amino acid sequence: CSFSGQLKAGNLMNTEAFF. The chain uses TRBV29-1 and TRBJ1-1; TRBD1 might be the D (6 bases). The germline V gene encodes CDR1 SQVTM and CDR2 ANQGSEA. There are 19 residues in the CDR3. The germline V and J ends were trimmed by 8 bases and 0 bases, with 31 bases remaining between them.

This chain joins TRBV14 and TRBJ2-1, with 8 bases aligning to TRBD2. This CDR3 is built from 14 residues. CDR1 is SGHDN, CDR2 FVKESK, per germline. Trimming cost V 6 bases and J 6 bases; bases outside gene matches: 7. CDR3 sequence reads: CASRQTGGGNEQFF. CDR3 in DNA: TGTGCCAGCAGGCAAACGGGAGGGGGCAATGAGCAGTTCTTC.